This T cell receptor beta chain was documented in a study of cytomegalovirus exposure and HLA in healthy donors. Findings and caveats of the study: A later analysis linked fewer than 20,000 TCR beta sequences to HLA alleles at 0.05 false discovery rate. According to the study, 150 to 200 TCR beta chains were cytomegalovirus-associated.

This PCR relied on a set of 60 Vbeta primers and 13 Jbeta primers. Clones were read by immunoSEQ multiplex PCR, and TCRdb kept only the in-frame ones, dropping some. The sample features around 160,000 clones, with approximately 1.5% in its top ten. The CDR3 sequence is 15 residues long. V was clipped by 1 base and J by 1 base; unmatched bases: 4. Germline V gene sequence: CDR1 SGDLS, CDR2 YYNGEE. Unrecorded immune exposures were likely, despite nominal health at sampling. To note about this clone: Its antigen is unidentified.

The TCR originated in a woman between 45 and 65 years old in good health and CMV-seronegative. The V call is TRBV9, the J call TRBJ2-5, with 7 bases fitting TRBD2. Specimen: PBMCs. CDR3 amino acids: CASSVSASGQETQYF. Written as DNA, the CDR3 is TGTGCCAGCAGCGTATCAGCTAGCGGCCAAGAGACCCAGTACTTC.